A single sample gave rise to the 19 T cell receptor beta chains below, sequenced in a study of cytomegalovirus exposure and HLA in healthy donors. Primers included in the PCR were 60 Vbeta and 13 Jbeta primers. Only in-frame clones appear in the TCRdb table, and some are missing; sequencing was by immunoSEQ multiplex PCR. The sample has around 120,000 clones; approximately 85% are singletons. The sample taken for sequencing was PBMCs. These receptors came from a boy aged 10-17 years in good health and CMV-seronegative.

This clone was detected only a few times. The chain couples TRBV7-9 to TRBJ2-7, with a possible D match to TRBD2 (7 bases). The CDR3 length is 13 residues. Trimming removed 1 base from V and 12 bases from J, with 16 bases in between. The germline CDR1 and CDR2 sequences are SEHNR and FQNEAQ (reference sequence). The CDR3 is CASSLGGGPGRYF. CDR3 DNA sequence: TGTGCCAGCAGCTTAGGGGGGGGGCCGGGCCGGTACTTC.

The CDR3 here is CASHKVPGQGNEKLFF. CDR3 bases: TGTGCCAGCCACAAAGTGCCAGGACAGGGGAATGAAAAACTGTTTTTT. The V gene is TRBV5-6, the J gene TRBJ1-4; 9 bases are shared with TRBD1. This CDR3 is 16 amino acids long. V trimming: 7 bases; J trimming: 5 bases; junction bases outside the gene matches: 12. From germline, CDR1 is SGHDT and CDR2 YYEEEE.

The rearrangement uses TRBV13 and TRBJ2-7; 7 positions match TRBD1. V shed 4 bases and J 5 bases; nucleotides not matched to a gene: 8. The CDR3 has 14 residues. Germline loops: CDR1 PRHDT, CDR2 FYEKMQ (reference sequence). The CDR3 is CASSYQGQLNEQYF. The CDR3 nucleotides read TGTGCCAGCAGCTATCAGGGACAGCTTAACGAGCAGTACTTC. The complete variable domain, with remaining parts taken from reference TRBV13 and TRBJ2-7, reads AAGVIQSPRHLIKEKRETATLKCYPIPRHDTVYWYQQGPGQDPQFLISFYEKMQSDKGSIPDRFSAQQFSDYHSELNMSSLELGDSALYFCASSYQGQLNEQYFGPGTRLTVT.

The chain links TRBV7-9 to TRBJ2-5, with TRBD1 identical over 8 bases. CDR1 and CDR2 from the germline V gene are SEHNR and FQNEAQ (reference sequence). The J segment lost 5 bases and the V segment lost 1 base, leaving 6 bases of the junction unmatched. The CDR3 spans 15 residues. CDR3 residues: CASSLGSGGAETQYF. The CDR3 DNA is TGTGCCAGCAGCTTAGGATCAGGGGGCGCCGAGACCCAGTACTTC.

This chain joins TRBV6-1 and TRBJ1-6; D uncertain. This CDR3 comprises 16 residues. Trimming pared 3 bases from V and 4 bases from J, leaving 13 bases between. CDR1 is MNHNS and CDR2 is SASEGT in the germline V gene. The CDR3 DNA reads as TGTGCCAGCAGTGAGTTACCACTGCTATATAATTCACCCCTCCACTTT. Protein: CASSELPLLYNSPLHF.

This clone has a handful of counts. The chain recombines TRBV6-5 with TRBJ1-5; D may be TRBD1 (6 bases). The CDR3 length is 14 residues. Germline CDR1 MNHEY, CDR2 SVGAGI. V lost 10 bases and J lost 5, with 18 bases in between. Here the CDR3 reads CATNRVLRHQPQHF. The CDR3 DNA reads TGTGCCACCAACAGGGTTTTAAGGCATCAGCCCCAGCATTTT.

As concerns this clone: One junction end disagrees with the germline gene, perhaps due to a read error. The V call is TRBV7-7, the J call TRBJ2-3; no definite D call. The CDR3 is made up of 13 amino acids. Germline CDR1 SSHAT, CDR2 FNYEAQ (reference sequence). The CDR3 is CASSPYPLDTQYF. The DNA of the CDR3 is TGTGCTAGCAGCCCCTACCCTCTGGATACGCAGTATTTT.

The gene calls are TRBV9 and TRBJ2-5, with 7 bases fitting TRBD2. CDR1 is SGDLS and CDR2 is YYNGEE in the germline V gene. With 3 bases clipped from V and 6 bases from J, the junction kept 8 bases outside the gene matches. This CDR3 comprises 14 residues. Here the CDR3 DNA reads TGTGCCAGCAGCGCCAGCGGGGTAGAGAAGACCCAGTACTTC. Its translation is CASSASGVEKTQYF. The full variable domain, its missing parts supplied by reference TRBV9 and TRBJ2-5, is DSGVTQTPKHLITATGQRVTLRCSPRSGDLSVYWYQQSLDQGLQFLIQYYNGEERAKGNILERFSAQQFPDLHSELNLSSLELGDSALYFCASSASGVEKTQYFGPGTRLLVL.

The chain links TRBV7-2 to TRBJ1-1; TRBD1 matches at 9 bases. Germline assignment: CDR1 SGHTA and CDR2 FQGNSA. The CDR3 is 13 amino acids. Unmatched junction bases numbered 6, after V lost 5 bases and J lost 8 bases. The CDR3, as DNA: TGTGCCAGCAGCACCCGACAGGGGGAAGAAGCTTTCTTT. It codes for CASSTRQGEEAFF.

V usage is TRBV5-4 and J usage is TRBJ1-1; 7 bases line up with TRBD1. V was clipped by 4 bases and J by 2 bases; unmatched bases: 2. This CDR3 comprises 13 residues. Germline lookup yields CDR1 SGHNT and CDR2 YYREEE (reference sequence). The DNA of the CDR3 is TGTGCCAGCAGCCAGGGGGGAAACACTGAAGCTTTCTTT. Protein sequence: CASSQGGNTEAFF. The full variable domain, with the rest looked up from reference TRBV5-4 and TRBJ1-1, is ETGVTQSPTHLIKTRGQQVTLRCSSQSGHNTVSWYQQALGQGPQFIFQYYREEENGRGNFPPRFSGLQFPNYSSELNVNALELDDSALYLCASSQGGNTEAFFGQGTRLTVV.

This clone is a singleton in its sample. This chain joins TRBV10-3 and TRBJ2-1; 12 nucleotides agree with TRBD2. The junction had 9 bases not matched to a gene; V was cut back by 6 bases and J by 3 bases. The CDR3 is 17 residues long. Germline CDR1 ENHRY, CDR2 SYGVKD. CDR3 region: CAISPTSGRGGYNEQFF. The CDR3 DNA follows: TGTGCCATCAGCCCGACTAGCGGGAGAGGGGGCTACAATGAGCAGTTCTTC.

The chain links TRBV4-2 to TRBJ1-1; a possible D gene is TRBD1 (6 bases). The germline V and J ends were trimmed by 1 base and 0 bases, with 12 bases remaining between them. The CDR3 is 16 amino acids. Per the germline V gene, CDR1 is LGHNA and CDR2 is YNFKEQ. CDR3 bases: TGTGCCAGCAGCCAAGCCGAGACAGGCATGAACACTGAAGCTTTCTTT. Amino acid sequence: CASSQAETGMNTEAFF.

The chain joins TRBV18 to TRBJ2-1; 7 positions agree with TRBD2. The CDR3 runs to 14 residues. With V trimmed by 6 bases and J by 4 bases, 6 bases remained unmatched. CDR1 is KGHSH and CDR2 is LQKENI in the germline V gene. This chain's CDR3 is CASSREEVYNEQFF. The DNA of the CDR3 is TGTGCCAGCTCCCGGGAGGAAGTTTACAATGAGCAGTTCTTC. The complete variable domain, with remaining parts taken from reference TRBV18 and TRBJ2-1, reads NAGVMQNPRHLVRRRGQEARLRCSPMKGHSHVYWYRQLPEEGLKFMVYLQKENIIDESGMPKERFSAEFPKEGPSILRIQQVVRGDSAAYFCASSREEVYNEQFFGPGTRLTVL.

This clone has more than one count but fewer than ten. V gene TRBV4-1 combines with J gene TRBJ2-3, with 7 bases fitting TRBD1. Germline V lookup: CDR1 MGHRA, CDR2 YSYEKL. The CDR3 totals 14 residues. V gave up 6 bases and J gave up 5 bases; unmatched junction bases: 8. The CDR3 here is CASSLDRARDTQYF. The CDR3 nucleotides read TGCGCCAGCAGTCTAGACAGGGCACGAGATACGCAGTATTTT.

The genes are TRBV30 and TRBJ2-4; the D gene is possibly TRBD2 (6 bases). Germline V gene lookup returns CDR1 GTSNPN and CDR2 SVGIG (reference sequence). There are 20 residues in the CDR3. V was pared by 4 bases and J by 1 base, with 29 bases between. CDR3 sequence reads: CAWTGGGDLLPGLAKNIQYF. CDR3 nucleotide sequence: TGTGCCTGGACCGGGGGAGGAGACCTCCTTCCCGGGTTGGCCAAAAACATTCAGTACTTC.

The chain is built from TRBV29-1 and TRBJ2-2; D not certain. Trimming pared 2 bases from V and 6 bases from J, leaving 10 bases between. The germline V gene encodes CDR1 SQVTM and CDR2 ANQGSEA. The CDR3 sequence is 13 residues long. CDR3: CSVELGVSGELFF. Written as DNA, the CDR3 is TGCAGCGTTGAACTAGGCGTATCCGGGGAGCTGTTTTTT.

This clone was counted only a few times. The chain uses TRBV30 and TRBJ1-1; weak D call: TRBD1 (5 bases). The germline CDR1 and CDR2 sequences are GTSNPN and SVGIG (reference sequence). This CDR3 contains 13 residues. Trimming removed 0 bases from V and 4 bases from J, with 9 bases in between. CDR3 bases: TGTGCCTGGAGTGTCACAGGTAGCACTGAAGCTTTCTTT. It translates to CAWSVTGSTEAFF.

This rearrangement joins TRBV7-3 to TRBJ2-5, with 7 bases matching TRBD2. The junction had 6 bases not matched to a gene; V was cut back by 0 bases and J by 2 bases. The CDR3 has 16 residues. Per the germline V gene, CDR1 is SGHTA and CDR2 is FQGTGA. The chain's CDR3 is CASSLTGEGLQETQYF. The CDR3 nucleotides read TGTGCCAGCAGCTTAACGGGGGAGGGACTTCAAGAGACCCAGTACTTC.

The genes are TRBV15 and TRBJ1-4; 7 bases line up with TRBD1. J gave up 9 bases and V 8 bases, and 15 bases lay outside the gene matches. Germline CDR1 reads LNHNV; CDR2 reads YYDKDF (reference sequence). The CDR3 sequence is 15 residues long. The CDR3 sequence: CATRRETGVGKKLFF. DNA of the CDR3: TGTGCCACCCGGCGGGAAACAGGGGTGGGAAAAAAACTGTTTTTT.